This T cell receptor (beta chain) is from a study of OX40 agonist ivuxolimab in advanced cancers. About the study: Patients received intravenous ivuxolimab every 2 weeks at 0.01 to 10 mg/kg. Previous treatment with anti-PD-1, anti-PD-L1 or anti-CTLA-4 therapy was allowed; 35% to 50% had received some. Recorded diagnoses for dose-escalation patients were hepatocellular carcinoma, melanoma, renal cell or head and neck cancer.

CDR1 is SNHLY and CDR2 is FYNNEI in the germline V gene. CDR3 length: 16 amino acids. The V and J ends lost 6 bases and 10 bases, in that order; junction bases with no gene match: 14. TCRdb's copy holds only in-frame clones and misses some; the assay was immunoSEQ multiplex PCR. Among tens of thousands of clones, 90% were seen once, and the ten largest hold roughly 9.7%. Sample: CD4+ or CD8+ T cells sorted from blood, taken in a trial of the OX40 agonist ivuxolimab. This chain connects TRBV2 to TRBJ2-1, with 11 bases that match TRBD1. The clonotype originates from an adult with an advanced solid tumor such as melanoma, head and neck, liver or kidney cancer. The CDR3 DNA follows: TGTGCCAGCAGGGACCGGGACAGGGGGACAATCTGGGAGCAGTTCTTC. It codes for CASRDRDRGTIWEQFF.